This paragraph reports one T cell receptor (beta chain). The antigen it binds to is not known. No much larger clonotype is one base removed from it; base qualities were not supplied. The CDR3 spans 17 residues, from the cysteine through the phenylalanine. The sequence is cut down to CDR3 DNA, 51 bases in frame from base 1. CDR1 SGHVS and CDR2 FNYEAQ are derived from the germline V gene. The junction carries 24 bases between V and J, which are trimmed by 5 bases and 4 bases respectively. The entry originates in a study of regulatory T cells in long-lasting Graves disease (dated by TCRdb to the early 2020s). At the level of the whole study: In the newly diagnosed Graves' disease group, patients had been taking antithyroid drugs for less than 3 months. Peripheral blood TCR sequencing and RNA sequencing compared persistent Graves' disease patients with newly diagnosed Graves' disease patients. The study was conducted in China and was registered as a clinical trial. TCR sequencing covered around 13 persistent and approximately 20 newly diagnosed Graves' disease patients, approximately 33 samples in total. Overall results and qualifications from the work: Compared with newly diagnosed patients, patients with persistent Graves' disease had lower TCR Shannon entropy and fewer highly expanded clones, which suggests clonal expansion. Only peripheral blood was studied, because thyroid tissue, the primary lesion, was inaccessible. The small sample size was acknowledged by the authors as a limitation that may reduce accuracy. Patients with persistent disease shared more public clonotypes (approximately 2,500) than newly diagnosed patients did (966). TRBV28, TRBJ1-2 and TRBJ2-5 were preferentially used in persistent disease, while TRBV20-1 and TRBJ2-1 were favored in newly diagnosed disease. Sequencing and analysis were limited to the TCR beta chain.

The time point label, read with the paper, signifies: newly diagnosed GD, antithyroid drugs for less than 3 months. For both TCR sequencing and RNA sequencing, RNA was extracted from PBMCs using TRIzol. Graves' disease was diagnosed according to American Thyroid Association guidelines. Patients were recruited from an endocrinology department in Xi'an, China. Each patient gave about 8.1 milliliters of peripheral blood, collected in an EDTA anticoagulant tube. PBMCs were isolated by Ficoll Paque Plus density gradient separation without further T cell sorting. An Agilent 2100 Bioanalyzer and agarose gel were used to check RNA quality, while a NanoDrop 2000 measured RNA concentration. Libraries were constructed by multiplex PCR. Sequencing was performed on an Illumina HiSeq 4000. CDR3 regions were amplified by Arm-PCR with iRepertoire HTBI primers to construct TCR beta libraries. Before sequencing, the PCR products underwent gel purification. As for the original processing: Across samples, some 62 TRBV and roughly 13 TRBJ segments were identified and used for gene usage analysis of CDR3 amino acid clonotypes. COPE and FqMerger were used to merge the filtered high-quality paired reads into contigs. BLAST was used to align contigs to IMGT TRBV, TRBD and TRBJ reference genes, with CDR3 defined following IMGT. Any clonotype with a frequency above 0.1% was counted as a highly expanded clone. Shannon entropy served as the measure of repertoire diversity, while the Gini coefficient captured V-J evenness. A clonotype was considered public if more than one individual shared it. TCRdb trimmed public reads at Q25 via fastp, called clones via MiXCR and kept in-frame beta chains. Rows matching on CDR3 protein sequence are summarized as one entry with the most common DNA and genes. TCRdb's processing, not the authors', yielded these V and J calls. This sample is represented by 350,000 to 450,000 distinct CDR3 sequences; about 15% of them were singletons. Jointly, the top ten make up 16% of the sample.

This sample also appeared in a second study, on T cells in Graves' hyperthyroidism and ophthalmopathy. From that second study: A patient counted as having stable Graves' hyperthyroidism if no progression to ophthalmopathy occurred over 18 months of follow-up. Hyperthyroidism patients were aged 18 to 65 years and newly diagnosed, with disease duration of less than 2 months. Any patient with an uncontrolled infection, another autoimmune disease, pregnancy or lactation was excluded. Clinical symptoms, serum thyroxine and TRAb, thyroid ultrasound, and orbital computed tomography formed the basis for the diagnoses. For the first round of RT-PCR on the TCR CDR3, the HTBI primer set was used together with the Qiagen OneStep RT-PCR kit. Most expanded thyroid clonotypes (frequency above 0.001) were also found in blood, which suggests that blood repertoires may mirror thyroid immune responses. A model built on a 13 V-J signature distinguished ophthalmopathy from stable hyperthyroidism, reaching approximately 89% sensitivity and about 81% specificity in cross-validation and 80%/75% in testing. In validation, the model predicted progression to ophthalmopathy with 65% to 71% sensitivity and around 72% specificity, a median of about 6 months before onset. A discovery cohort of approximately 97 patients, about 40 with Graves' ophthalmopathy and 57 with stable Graves' hyperthyroidism, was used to find distinguishing TCR V-J signatures. An independent validation cohort of under 20 hyperthyroidism patients and about 16 patients who later progressed to ophthalmopathy tested prospective prediction of ophthalmopathy. For training and testing, the 100 or so patients in the discovery cohort were randomly divided in a 7:3 ratio. In roughly six Graves' hyperthyroidism patients, the study also compared T-cell repertoires from thyroid tissue with T-cell repertoires from blood. Once sampling was done, hyperthyroidism patients were given methimazole at a starting dose of 30 mg daily, whereas ophthalmopathy patients were given high-dose intravenous methylprednisolone. Libraries were constructed in a second round of multiplex PCR, after which size selection and purification were carried out. Libraries were sequenced paired-end with 100 bp reads on an Illumina HiSeq2000. SOAPnuke was used to process the raw data, with reads discarded if the reads contained adapters or uncalled bases, had a mean Phred below 15, or lacked an exact constant-primer or identifier match. COPE v1.2.5 was used to merge the high-quality paired reads, and each unique nucleotide sequence was defined as a clonotype. Clonotypes were aligned to IMGT TRBV, TRBD and TRBJ reference segments using MiTCR v1.1. Analysis was restricted to V-J combinations with a frequency above 0.0001, which covered 98% to 99.2% of repertoires. The TCS score was defined as the ratio of F50 (clonal expansion) to E x V (chaos), calculated using BLOSUM62-based TCRdist between CDR3 peptides within each V-J. Welch's t-statistics and random forest reduced approximately 520 V-J features to roughly 13, which were used in a naive Bayes classifier (R e1071). Sample size was not statistically predetermined, and investigators were not blinded to group allocation. The paper describes TCR Vbeta CDR3 sequencing of roughly 130 peripheral blood samples, made up of 40 to 45 ophthalmopathy patients, roughly 80 hyperthyroidism patients and roughly 17 progressor patients.

The receptor comes from a woman aged 25 to 39 with Graves disease. Donor details come from another sample of the same person, matched by shared clones. The V and J genes are TRBV7-6 and TRBJ2-7; TRBD2 is a possible D gene, resting on 7 matching bases. The sequenced sample was peripheral blood mononuclear cells (PBMCs), obtained at new diagnosis, from a patient treated with antithyroid drugs. The DNA sequence follows: TGTGCCAGCAGCGGGGCATCCGGAGGGAGGGGGGCATACGAGCAGTACTTC. Its protein product is CASSGASGGRGAYEQYF.